What follows are 25 T cell receptor beta chains derived from one specimen sequenced in a study of Graves' ophthalmopathy and Graves' hyperthyroidism. RNA transcripts provided the template for amplifying TCR beta CDR3 regions. RT-PCR in the first round used HTBI primers; a second-round multiplex PCR followed. TCRdb processed the multiplex PCR reads anew with MiXCR; each CDR3 protein has one entry. The data contain 1 million to 1.3 million distinct CDR3 sequences, 36% of them seen just once; the ten biggest clones take up 11%. The material sequenced was peripheral blood or thyroid tissue (not recorded which). These receptors were obtained from an adult man with Graves' hyperthyroidism.

This clonotype has a count of ten or more. This chain joins TRBV10-3 and TRBJ2-2, with D possibly matching TRBD1 (6 bases). The CDR3 extends over 15 amino acids. Germline lookup yields CDR1 ENHRY and CDR2 SYGVKD. Trimming cost V 3 bases and J 2 bases, with 10 bases left between them. CDR3 in DNA: TGTGCCATCAGTGACACGGGACATAACACCGGGGAGCTGTTTTTT. Translated: CAISDTGHNTGELFF.

This clonotype was seen ten or more times. The chain uses TRBV7-2 and TRBJ1-4; D is perhaps TRBD1 (6 bases). The length of the CDR3 is 14 residues. Trimming took 5 bases from V and 8 from J, leaving 15 bases between them. Germline V gene data show CDR1 as SGHTA and CDR2 as FQGNSA. CDR3 in amino acids: CASSREQGREKLFF. In nucleotides, the CDR3 is TGTGCCAGCAGCAGAGAACAGGGACGGGAAAAACTGTTTTTT.

The sample holds a few counts of this clonotype. CDR3 DNA sequence: TGTGCCAGCAGCCGATCCCTAGCGGGGCCCTCCTACGAGCAGTACTTC. Translating it yields CASSRSLAGPSYEQYF. J is TRBJ2-7 and V is TRBV3-2; the table's D call, TRBD2, was not checked against the DNA. TRBV3-2 is reported as a pseudogene. The CDR3 covers 16 residues.

This clonotype was found many times. As DNA, the CDR3 is TGTGCCAGTAGTGCCCGACAGGGGTCGAGGCAGCCCCAGCATTTT. Protein sequence: CASSARQGSRQPQHF. The genes are TRBV19 and TRBJ1-5; 8 positions match TRBD1. The junction had 10 bases not matched to a gene; V was cut back by 5 bases and J by 7 bases. Germline assignment: CDR1 LNHDA and CDR2 SQIVND (reference sequence). The CDR3 extends over 15 amino acids. The whole variable domain, remainder taken from reference TRBV19 and TRBJ1-5, is DGGITQSPKYLFRKEGQNVTLSCEQNLNHDAMYWYRQDPGQGLRLIYYSQIVNDFQKGDIAEGYSVSREKKESFPLTVTSAQKNPTAFYLCASSARQGSRQPQHFGDGTRLSIL.

Ten or more counts support this clonotype. This chain links TRBV12-5 with TRBJ1-2; TRBD1 agrees at 9 bases. The CDR3 loop spans 13 amino acids. The germline gives CDR1 LGHNT, CDR2 FRNRAP. Unmatched junction bases numbered 6, after V lost 6 bases and J lost 7 bases. The CDR3 DNA sequence: TGTGCTAGTGGCCGGACAGGGGAGATTGGCTACACCTTC. Protein product: CASGRTGEIGYTF.

The CDR3 region is CASSLSFDGTEAFF. CDR3 nucleotide sequence: TGTGCCAGCAGCTTAAGTTTTGACGGGACTGAAGCTTTCTTT. V gene TRBV7-9 combines with J gene TRBJ1-1, with D unclear. The CDR3 is made up of 14 amino acids. Trimming cost V 2 bases and J 5 bases, with 12 bases left between them. In germline, CDR1 is SEHNR, CDR2 FQNEAQ (reference sequence).

This chain links TRBV13 with TRBJ1-1; a weak D match, TRBD1 (5 bases). The CDR3 loop spans 15 amino acids. V was pared by 5 bases and J by 3 bases, with 16 bases between. Germline V gene sequence: CDR1 PRHDT, CDR2 FYEKMQ (reference sequence). For the CDR3, the DNA is TGTGCCAGCAGCATCTACTCGACAGCCTACACTGAAGCTTTCTTT. It specifies CASSIYSTAYTEAFF.

CDR3 protein: CAARTGSNYEQYF. Here the CDR3 DNA reads TGTGCCGCTCGCACAGGGTCAAACTACGAGCAGTACTTC. The chain uses TRBV7-9 and TRBJ2-7, with D maybe TRBD1 (6 bases). Germline assignment: CDR1 SEHNR and CDR2 FQNEAQ (reference sequence). This CDR3 spans 13 amino acids. V lost 11 bases, J lost 3 bases, and 17 bases lay in between.

The rearrangement uses TRBV28 and TRBJ1-3; D is undetermined. V was trimmed by 3 bases and J by 3 bases, leaving 9 bases between them. From germline, CDR1 is MDHEN and CDR2 SYDVKM. This CDR3 contains 14 residues. DNA of the CDR3: TGTGCCAGCAGTTTCTCCCAGTTTGGAAACACCATATATTTT. Protein product: CASSFSQFGNTIYF.

The sample holds many counts of this clonotype. This chain uses TRBV11-2 with TRBJ2-5; D gene uncertain. The CDR3 extends over 16 amino acids. V shed 2 bases and J shed 2 bases, with 15 bases lying between them. Per germline, CDR1 SGHAT and CDR2 FQNNGV. The CDR3 here is CASSLKGLSAQETQYF. In nucleotides, the CDR3 is TGTGCCAGCAGCTTAAAGGGCTTGTCAGCACAAGAGACCCAGTACTTC.

This clonotype has a count of ten or more. The chain links TRBV29-1 to TRBJ1-4, with 8 bases aligning to TRBD1. The V segment lost 4 bases and the J segment 5 bases; nucleotides outside the gene matches: 9. The CDR3 runs 15 residues. The germline V gene encodes CDR1 SQVTM and CDR2 ANQGSEA. CDR3 sequence (DNA): TGCAGCGTTGGAGTCAGGGGGCCCCCGAATGAAAAACTGTTTTTT. This encodes CSVGVRGPPNEKLFF.

As to this clonotype: A read error may be the cause here, since a much bigger clone is one base away. The rearrangement uses TRBV7-9 and TRBJ1-5; a weak D match, TRBD1 (5 bases). CDR1 SEHNR and CDR2 FQNEAQ come from the germline V gene (reference sequence). Trimming cost V 11 bases and J 5 bases, with 16 bases left between them. The CDR3 totals 13 residues. The DNA of the CDR3 is TGTGCCGGCACCCAGTCGGGGGATCAGCCCCAGCATTTT. This translates into CAGTQSGDQPQHF.

As regards this clonotype: It may be a read error: a sequence one base away is much more abundant. This chain connects TRBV10-3 to TRBJ1-5, with D tentatively TRBD1 (5 bases). CDR3 size: 15 residues. The V end lost 5 bases, the J end lost 0 bases, and 11 bases lay between the germline ends. Germline V gives CDR1 ENHRY, CDR2 SYGVKD. The CDR3 DNA follows: TGTGCCATCAGTCCCGGGGCCTATAGCAATCAGCCCCAGCATTTT. It encodes CAISPGAYSNQPQHF.

The chain recombines TRBV20-1 with TRBJ1-5; D is ambiguous. CDR1 and CDR2 from the germline V gene are DFQATT and SNEGSKA (reference sequence). The V gene lost 3 bases and the J gene lost 3 bases, with 6 bases spanning the gap. The CDR3 consists of 12 residues. In DNA form, the CDR3 reads TGCAGTGCTAGCCTCACCAATCAGCCCCAGCATTTT. This codes for CSASLTNQPQHF.

This clonotype was detected many times. The chain employs TRBV10-3 and TRBJ2-7, with a weak D call TRBD1 (6 bases). Trimming shortened V by 3 bases and J by 2 bases, and 14 bases separated the two germline ends. Germline V gene sequence: CDR1 ENHRY, CDR2 SYGVKD. This CDR3 contains 15 residues. The CDR3 DNA sequence: TGTGCCATCAGTGACTTAGGACAGCGAACCTACGAGCAGTACTTC. Encoded protein: CAISDLGQRTYEQYF.

This clonotype was detected many times. The rearrangement joins TRBV7-2 to TRBJ1-2; no clear D. The CDR3 has 15 amino acids. V was clipped by 5 bases and J by 0 bases, with 13 bases between them. Germline CDR1 reads SGHTA; CDR2 reads FQGNSA. The CDR3 loop is CASSLSWKANYGYTF. CDR3 sequence (DNA): TGTGCCAGCAGCCTTTCGTGGAAAGCTAACTATGGCTACACCTTC.

V is TRBV10-3 and J is TRBJ2-3; 15 bases fit TRBD2. This CDR3 is built from 14 residues. Germline V lookup: CDR1 ENHRY, CDR2 SYGVKD. V was clipped by 4 bases and J by 8 bases; unmatched bases: 1. The DNA for the CDR3 is TGTGCCATCAGTGGGACTAGCGGGGGGGTTACGCAGTATTTT. It encodes CAISGTSGGVTQYF.

This clonotype appeared many times. The chain employs TRBV20-1 and TRBJ2-6, with D unclear. V lost 3 bases and J 7 bases, leaving 19 bases between the germline ends. CDR1 is DFQATT, CDR2 SNEGSKA, per germline (reference sequence). The CDR3 consists of 16 residues. CDR3 sequence (DNA): TGCAGTGCTAGGGGTTCTTTTGGTGGGGTAGCCAACGTCCTGACTTTC. Translated: CSARGSFGGVANVLTF.

This clonotype was observed a few times. A single base separates this from a much larger clone, so it may be a read error. The chain has TRBV19 and TRBJ1-1; the D gene is possibly TRBD1 (6 bases). Germline CDR1 is LNHDA and CDR2 is SQIVND (reference sequence). V lost 5 bases and J lost 8, with 12 bases in between. The CDR3 runs 12 residues. The CDR3 is CASSARGGEAFF. DNA for the CDR3: TGTGCCAGTAGTGCCAGGGGAGGCGAAGCTTTCTTT.

This clonotype was found many times. The chain uses TRBV2 and TRBJ2-2; D ambiguous. Looked up from germline, CDR1 is SNHLY and CDR2 is FYNNEI. This CDR3 spans 15 amino acids. V lost 1 base to trimming and J lost 6 bases, with 12 bases between them. CDR3 bases: TGTGCCAGCAGTGAAGTCGGCCCCGCCGCCGGGGAGCTGTTTTTT. Residues: CASSEVGPAAGELFF. The full variable domain, its missing parts supplied by reference TRBV2 and TRBJ2-2, is EPEVTQTPSHQVTQMGQEVILRCVPISNHLYFYWYRQILGQKVEFLVSFYNNEISEKSEIFDDQFSVERPDGSNFTLKIRSTKLEDSAMYFCASSEVGPAAGELFFGEGSRLTVL.

This clonotype was seen a few times. The chain uses TRBV10-3 and TRBJ1-1; D is uncertain. Germline CDR1 reads ENHRY; CDR2 reads SYGVKD. With 8 bases removed from V and 1 base from J, the gap between germline ends came to 14 bases. CDR3 length: 14 amino acids. This CDR3 is CAISWSAGNTEAFF. The CDR3 DNA reads as TGTGCCATCTCCTGGTCCGCCGGGAACACTGAAGCTTTCTTT.

This clonotype was observed many times. This chain uses TRBV9 with TRBJ1-1; D remains unclear. With 4 bases removed from V and 3 bases from J, the gap between germline ends came to 10 bases. CDR3 length equals 13 residues. The germline V gene has CDR1 SGDLS and CDR2 YYNGEE. In DNA form, the CDR3 reads TGTGCCAGCAGCCTTTTTACCCACACTGAAGCTTTCTTT. This gives the protein CASSLFTHTEAFF.

The genes are TRBV30 and TRBJ1-3, with D possibly matching TRBD1 (6 bases). The CDR3 covers 16 residues. Germline lookup yields CDR1 GTSNPN and CDR2 SVGIG (reference sequence). Trimming stripped 5 bases from V and 2 bases from J, with 19 bases between. The CDR3 reads CAWDMGGRIPGNTIYF. The CDR3 coding sequence is TGTGCCTGGGACATGGGGGGGCGCATCCCTGGAAACACCATATATTTT.

Many counts were recorded for this clonotype. The chain employs TRBV24-1 and TRBJ1-1; D is uncertain. The CDR3 extends over 12 amino acids. CDR1 is KGHDR, CDR2 SFDVKD, per germline. Trimming took off 4 bases at V and 7 bases at J, with 9 bases between the two ends. The CDR3 DNA reads as TGTGCCACCAGTGACCGAGGAGATGAAGCTTTCTTT. It translates to CATSDRGDEAFF.

The chain combines TRBV20-1 with TRBJ1-4; D is unresolved. Germline CDR1 and CDR2: DFQATT and SNEGSKA (reference sequence). This CDR3 is 17 amino acids long. Trimming cost V 0 bases and J 3 bases, with 17 bases left between them. The CDR3 loop is CSARDFRTPRANEKLFF. CDR3 sequence (DNA): TGCAGTGCTAGAGACTTCAGGACCCCGAGGGCTAATGAAAAACTGTTTTTT.